These T cell receptor beta chains were read from a single sample in a study of blood T cell repertoires in COVID-19. Clones were sequenced by immunoSEQ multiplex PCR, and TCRdb holds only the in-frame ones, with some missing. The sample has approximately 210,000 clones, 92% seen once. The source material was peripheral blood. The source of these receptors is a man younger than 40 with acute or convalescent COVID-19. The CDR3 runs from the conserved cysteine through the conserved F or W. A D gene is named only where the DNA matches it firmly. The size entry is marked missing in some rows and otherwise reads once, few, many or a size class.

V	length	D	size	J	DNA	CDR3
TRBV10-3	14	-	-	TRBJ1-1	TGTGCCATCACCACCGGGACTACGAACACTGAAGCTTTCTTT	CAITTGTTNTEAFF
TRBV11-2	16	TRBD1	-	TRBJ2-5	TGTGCCAGCAGCTTGTGGGGACAGGTCTCAACAGAGACCCAGTACTTC	CASSLWGQVSTETQYF
TRBV28	17	-	-	TRBJ1-1	TGTGCCAGCAGTTTTTCGACAGCGCTTTTCCCGAACACTGAAGCTTTCTTT	CASSFSTALFPNTEAFF
TRBV5-4	17	TRBD2	once	TRBJ2-3	TGTGCCAGCAGCTTGAAAACTAGCGGGGGAAGCACAGATACGCAGTATTTT	CASSLKTSGGSTDTQYF
TRBV3-1/TRBV3-2	15	-	-	TRBJ2-3	TGTGCCAGCAGCTCCACCCCTTGGCCAACAGATACGCAGTATTTT	CASSSTPWPTDTQYF
TRBV7-9	14	-	-	TRBJ1-1	TGTGCCAGCAGCCCGCGGACAGAAAACACTGAAGCTTTCTTT	CASSPRTENTEAFF
TRBV4-1	14	-	once	TRBJ2-1	TGCGCCAGCAGCCAAGGGGCTGCCTACAATGAGCAGTTCTTC	CASSQGAAYNEQFF
TRBV27	14	TRBD2	-	TRBJ2-7	TGTGCCAGCAGTGAACCTAGCGGATCCTACGAGCAGTACTTC	CASSEPSGSYEQYF
TRBV6-6	13	-	-	TRBJ1-1	TGTGCCAGTCTGCTAGGGGGACCCACTGAAGCTTTCTTT	CASLLGGPTEAFF
TRBV10-3	13	-	-	TRBJ1-1	TGTGCCATCAACAGGTTACCAAACACTGAAGCTTTCTTT	CAINRLPNTEAFF
TRBV11-2	16	TRBD1	-	TRBJ1-1	TGTGCCAGCAGCCCCCGACAGGGGGTTTTGGTCACTGAAGCTTTCTTT	CASSPRQGVLVTEAFF
TRBV28	17	-	-	TRBJ2-7	TGTGCCAGCAGTTGGAGTTGGCGGGACCCGTCAAACTACGAGCAGTACTTC	CASSWSWRDPSNYEQYF
TRBV7-3	17	-	-	TRBJ2-1	TGTGCCAGCAGCTTATTCTCCCGGGCAGGGTTAAGCAATGAGCAGTTCTTC	CASSLFSRAGLSNEQFF
TRBV7-9	18	-	-	TRBJ2-5	TGTGCCAGCAGCTTAGGGGTGCCGGGACTTTGGGGGTCAGAGACCCAGTACTTC	CASSLGVPGLWGSETQYF
TRBV5-1	12	-	-	TRBJ2-3	TGCGCCAGCAGCCAGAGCACAGATACGCAGTATTTT	CASSQSTDTQYF
TRBV15	16	TRBD1	-	TRBJ1-2	TGTGCCACCAGCAGCCGCTCCACAGGGGGACGAAATGGCTACACCTTC	CATSSRSTGGRNGYTF
TRBV7-9	17	-	-	TRBJ2-3	TGTGCCAGCAGCGTCCATTTCTCGGACTTTAGCACAGATACGCAGTATTTT	CASSVHFSDFSTDTQYF
TRBV18	13	-	-	TRBJ1-5	TGTGCCAGCTCACAGGGGGACAATCAGCCCCAGCATTTT	CASSQGDNQPQHF
TRBV5-4	17	-	-	TRBJ2-6	TGTGCCAGCAGCACCGGACAGCTCCGCTCTGGGGCCAACGTCCTGACTTTC	CASSTGQLRSGANVLTF
TRBV28	16	TRBD2	once	TRBJ2-7	TGTGCCAGCAGCCCAGCGGGGGGGGGCCGGATGAGGGAGCAGTACTTC	CASSPAGGGRMREQYF
TRBV19	13	-	-	TRBJ1-5	TGTGCCAGTAGTATACAGAGCAATCAGCCCCAGCATTTT	CASSIQSNQPQHF
TRBV30	16	TRBD1	-	TRBJ2-7	TGTGCCTGGAGTGGGGGAGACAGGGGGGACGTCTACGAGCAGTACTTC	CAWSGGDRGDVYEQYF
TRBV5-1	14	-	-	TRBJ2-1	TGCGCCAGCAGCTTCCGCTTGATAGATAATGAGCAGTTCTTC	CASSFRLIDNEQFF
TRBV20-1	13	TRBD2	-	TRBJ2-4	TGCAGTGCCAGTGGGACTAGGGACGGCATTCAGTACTTC	CSASGTRDGIQYF
TRBV6-5	14	-	-	TRBJ2-1	TGTGCCAGCAGTTACGGACAGAAAGGCAATGAGCAGTTCTTC	CASSYGQKGNEQFF
TRBV7-3	13	TRBD1	-	TRBJ1-2	TGTGCCAGCAGCTTAGGGACAGGCTATGGCTACACCTTC	CASSLGTGYGYTF
TRBV5-1	16	-	-	TRBJ1-2	TGCGCCAGCAGCCTACGTGGTCGGGATCCCCTCTATGGCTACACCTTC	CASSLRGRDPLYGYTF
TRBV6-6	15	TRBD2	-	TRBJ2-7	TGTGCCAGCAGTTACCTAGCGGATGGGGCCTACGAGCAGTACTTC	CASSYLADGAYEQYF
TRBV28	16	TRBD1	few	TRBJ1-5	TGTGCCAGCAGCCCCGTGGGGCAGGGGGTGAATCAGCCCCAGCATTTT	CASSPVGQGVNQPQHF
TRBV19	11	-	-	TRBJ1-5	TGTGCCAGTAGTCAATCGGAGCCCCAGCATTTT	CASSQSEPQHF
TRBV18	20	-	-	TRBJ2-6	TGTGCCAGCTCAATCCGTTCCGGACAGTGGCCGCTGGATGGGGCCAACGTCCTGACTTTC	CASSIRSGQWPLDGANVLTF
TRBV10-1	14	-	-	TRBJ2-2	TGCGCCAGCAGCAGGGTGAAGAACACCGGGGAGCTGTTTTTT	CASSRVKNTGELFF
TRBV5-4	15	-	-	TRBJ1-1	TGTGCCAGCAGCTTTATTCACGCGGGGAACACTGAAGCTTTCTTT	CASSFIHAGNTEAFF
TRBV3-1/TRBV3-2	15	-	once	TRBJ2-7	TGTGCCAGCAGCCGCGGTGGGACTCCTTCTTACGAGCAGTACTTC	CASSRGGTPSYEQYF
TRBV6-6	13	-	-	TRBJ2-5	TGTGCCAGCAGCCGGGGTAGGGCAGAGACCCAGTACTTC	CASSRGRAETQYF
TRBV11-2	14	-	-	TRBJ2-7	TGTGCCAGCAGCCTGGGGACACTGGTTTACGAGCAGTACTTC	CASSLGTLVYEQYF
TRBV27	16	-	-	TRBJ1-5	TGTGCCAGCAGTCCCTGGGCCGATTATAGCAATCAGCCCCAGCATTTT	CASSPWADYSNQPQHF
TRBV5-1	14	-	-	TRBJ1-6	TGCGCCACCCATGAGGGACAATATAATTCACCCCTCCACTTT	CATHEGQYNSPLHF
TRBV18	15	TRBD1	-	TRBJ1-5	TGTGCCAGCTCCCCCAGGGACAGTAGCAATCAGCCCCAGCATTTT	CASSPRDSSNQPQHF
TRBV5-6	17	TRBD2	-	TRBJ2-5	TGTGCCAGCAGCATCGGACTAGCGGGGGAAATGGGAGAGACCCAGTACTTC	CASSIGLAGEMGETQYF
TRBV11-1	16	TRBD1	-	TRBJ2-7	TGTGCCAGCAGCCCGACAGGGGGCCCAAGCTCCTACGAGCAGTACTTC	CASSPTGGPSSYEQYF
TRBV28	11	-	-	TRBJ2-3	TGTGCCACTAGAACACCCGATACGCAGTATTTT	CATRTPDTQYF
TRBV5-4	15	TRBD2	few	TRBJ2-1	TGTGCCAGCAGCTTGTCGAGCGGGACCTACAATGAGCAGTTCTTC	CASSLSSGTYNEQFF
TRBV5-1	15	-	-	TRBJ1-1	TGCGCCAGCAGCTTGGGAGGTCCTATGAACACTGAAGCTTTCTTT	CASSLGGPMNTEAFF
TRBV27	13	-	-	TRBJ2-7	TGTGCCAGCAGTTTCGGGTACGACAGGCCGAGGTACTTC	CASSFGYDRPRYF
TRBV14	16	TRBD1	few	TRBJ1-6	TGTGCCAGCAGCCAAGGGACAGGGATACCGAATTCACCCCTCCACTTT	CASSQGTGIPNSPLHF
TRBV28	15	TRBD2	-	TRBJ2-1	TGTGCCAGCAGTCCCCGACTAGCTGTTTACAATGAGCAGTTCTTC	CASSPRLAVYNEQFF
TRBV2	18	TRBD2	-	TRBJ2-3	TGTGCCAGCAGTGATGGGGTAGCGGGGGGACAAAAACCAGATACGCAGTATTTT	CASSDGVAGGQKPDTQYF
TRBV18	13	-	-	TRBJ1-2	TGTGCCAGCTCACCATCCCAAAACTATGGCTACACCTTC	CASSPSQNYGYTF
TRBV28	15	TRBD1	-	TRBJ1-3	TGTGCCAGCAGCCCAACCGACAGGGAGGGAAACACCATATATTTT	CASSPTDREGNTIYF
TRBV30	11	-	once	TRBJ2-1	TGTGCCTGGATTCAGGCCAATGAGCAGTTCTTC	CAWIQANEQFF
TRBV18	15	TRBD2	-	TRBJ2-3	TGTGCCAGCTCACAAACTAGCGAGATCTCAGATACGCAGTATTTT	CASSQTSEISDTQYF
TRBV10-1	15	TRBD1	few	TRBJ1-6	TGCGCCAGCAGTGCCGGGACAGGGACCAATTCACCCCTCCACTTT	CASSAGTGTNSPLHF
TRBV2	12	-	-	TRBJ2-7	TGTGCCAGCCGGACAGCCTCCTACGAGCAGTACTTC	CASRTASYEQYF
TRBV4-1	15	-	-	TRBJ1-1	TGCGCCAGCAGCCAAATAGACAGAATGAACACTGAAGCTTTCTTT	CASSQIDRMNTEAFF
TRBV6-1	11	-	-	TRBJ2-1	TGTGCCAGCAGTGAAGCTCGAGCTAAGTTCTTC	CASSEARAKFF
TRBV14	15	TRBD1	-	TRBJ1-6	TGTGCCAGCAGCCGAGCACAGGGGCATAATTCACCCCTCCACTTT	CASSRAQGHNSPLHF
TRBV7-2	15	TRBD1	-	TRBJ2-2	TGTGCCAGCAGCTGGGGGACAGGGACGGTCGGGGAGCTGTTTTTT	CASSWGTGTVGELFF
TRBV5-1	16	TRBD2	-	TRBJ2-5	TGCGCCAGCAGCCCGGGACTAGCGGGGGCCCAAGAGACCCAGTACTTC	CASSPGLAGAQETQYF
TRBV7-3	16	-	-	TRBJ2-1	TGTGCCAGCAGCTTAACGTTTCGTTCGAGCATCAATGAGCAGTTCTTC	CASSLTFRSSINEQFF